The 15 T cell receptor beta chains given below trace back to one sample, sequenced in a study of blood T cell repertoires in COVID-19. Sequencing was performed with immunoSEQ multiplex PCR; in TCRdb, only in-frame clones are kept and a portion is missing. The sample includes under 250,000 clones, 83% seen only once; the top ten take approximately 8.6%. Sequencing input: peripheral blood. These receptors originate from a man in his forties or fifties with active or convalescent COVID-19.

In nucleotides, the CDR3 is TGTGCCAGTTCGGACAGGGGACAGTTCGAGCAGTACTTC. This encodes CASSDRGQFEQYF. This sequence joins TRBV19 and TRBJ2-7; 9 bases align to TRBD1. J lost 6 bases, V lost 8 bases, and 8 bases had no gene match. Germline CDR1 reads LNHDA; CDR2 reads SQIVND (reference sequence). The CDR3 contains 13 residues.

This clone has more than one count but fewer than ten. The rearrangement joins TRBV28 to TRBJ1-1, with unresolved D. Germline V gene data show CDR1 as MDHEN and CDR2 as SYDVKM. The CDR3 covers 12 residues. V lost 3 bases and J lost 0, with 2 bases in between. The CDR3 spells CASSFMNTEAFF. As DNA, the CDR3 is TGTGCCAGCAGTTTCATGAACACTGAAGCTTTCTTT.

The chain links TRBV28 to TRBJ2-7; a possible D gene is TRBD1 (6 bases). Trimming removed 6 bases at V and 2 bases at J, with 14 bases between. CDR1 is MDHEN and CDR2 is SYDVKM in the germline V gene. CDR3 length equals 14 residues. This CDR3 is CASRETGITYEQYF. CDR3 nucleotides: TGTGCCAGCAGGGAGACAGGAATAACCTACGAGCAGTACTTC.

V gene TRBV11-3 combines with J gene TRBJ2-7, with a possible D match to TRBD1 (6 bases). Per the germline V gene, CDR1 is SGHNT and CDR2 is YENEEA. V lost 5 bases to trimming and J lost 3 bases, with 14 bases between them. The CDR3 totals 14 residues. CDR3 loop: CASSRGTIDYEQYF. CDR3 nucleotide sequence: TGTGCCAGCAGCCGTGGGACAATTGACTACGAGCAGTACTTC.

The CDR3 sequence: CASSEGTRGFRPDTQYF. Written as DNA, the CDR3 is TGCGCCAGCAGTGAGGGAACTCGAGGGTTTAGGCCAGATACGCAGTATTTT. V and J are TRBV10-2 and TRBJ2-3; TRBD2 might be the D (5 bases). Trimming shortened V by 2 bases and J by 4 bases, and 19 bases separated the two germline ends. The CDR3 spans 17 residues. Germline values: CDR1 WSHSY, CDR2 SAAADI.

This clone came up many times. This specimen includes other DNA sequences encoding the same CDR3. The chain has TRBV5-1 and TRBJ2-7, with a weak D call TRBD1 (6 bases). Germline V lookup: CDR1 SGHRS, CDR2 YFSETQ. This CDR3 region has 15 residues. Trimming took off 0 bases at V and 5 bases at J, with 15 bases between the two ends. The CDR3 protein is CASSLGQGPLHEQYF. In DNA, the CDR3 is TGCGCCAGCAGCTTGGGGCAGGGGCCGCTTCACGAGCAGTACTTC.

The rearrangement joins TRBV5-8 to TRBJ1-2; D gene uncertain. Trimming took off 5 bases at V and 2 bases at J, with 7 bases between the two ends. The CDR3 length is 12 residues. Germline V gene sequence: CDR1 SGHTS, CDR2 YDEGEE. This chain's CDR3 is CASSAKNYGYTF. As DNA, the CDR3 is TGTGCCAGCAGTGCTAAGAACTATGGCTACACCTTC.

The rearrangement uses TRBV27 and TRBJ1-6; D is ambiguous. This CDR3 spans 15 amino acids. CDR1 is MNHEY, CDR2 SMNVEV, per germline (reference sequence). The V end was cut by 5 bases, the J end by 6 bases, with 14 bases between. The CDR3 coding sequence is TGTGCCAGCAGTATGAGTGGTCGGTTTAATTCACCCCTCCACTTT. Protein sequence: CASSMSGRFNSPLHF.

The genes are TRBV30 and TRBJ1-4; D is uncertain. With 0 bases removed from V and 8 bases from J, the gap between germline ends came to 7 bases. Germline loops: CDR1 GTSNPN, CDR2 SVGIG (reference sequence). The CDR3 is 12 amino acids. The CDR3 coding sequence is TGTGCCTGGAGTGTAATGAGGGAAAAACTGTTTTTT. Amino acid sequence: CAWSVMREKLFF.

The J gene is TRBJ1-5, the V gene TRBV24-1, with D hard to call. The V gene's germline CDR1 is KGHDR and CDR2 SFDVKD. Trimming shortened V by 4 bases and J by 0 bases, and 9 bases separated the two germline ends. The length of the CDR3 is 15 residues. CDR3 sequence (DNA): TGTGCCACCAGTGAGGGAGCAGATAGCAATCAGCCCCAGCATTTT. Translated: CATSEGADSNQPQHF.

In its sample, this clone was seen once. The chain combines TRBV27 with TRBJ2-7; TRBD2 matches at 12 bases. Trimming at V came to 6 bases and at J to 2 bases, leaving 5 bases not matched to a gene. The CDR3 consists of 15 residues. The V gene's germline CDR1 is MNHEY and CDR2 SMNVEV (reference sequence). The CDR3 DNA sequence: TGTGCCAGCAGGGCGACTAGCGGGAGAACCTACGAGCAGTACTTC. Translated, it gives CASRATSGRTYEQYF.

This chain uses TRBV19 with TRBJ1-2; TRBD1 matches 7 bases. Germline CDR1 LNHDA, CDR2 SQIVND (reference sequence). After removal of 6 bases from V and 4 bases from J, the junction contained 8 bases not matched to a gene. CDR3 length: 14 residues. DNA of the CDR3: TGTGCCAGTAGCGGCGACAGGGAGATCTATGGCTACACCTTC. This gives the protein CASSGDREIYGYTF.

This chain connects TRBV30 to TRBJ1-3, with unresolved D. In germline, CDR1 is GTSNPN, CDR2 SVGIG (reference sequence). This CDR3 contains 13 residues. Trimming stripped 5 bases from V and 3 bases from J, with 11 bases between. CDR3 loop: CAWRFRDGNTIYF. The CDR3 coding sequence is TGTGCCTGGCGATTTCGGGATGGAAACACCATATATTTT.

This clone was detected a few times. This rearrangement joins TRBV28 to TRBJ2-7; possibly TRBD2 for D (6 bases). Germline V gene lookup returns CDR1 MDHEN and CDR2 SYDVKM. The V and J ends lost 5 bases and 5 bases respectively, with 22 bases between them. This CDR3 contains 16 residues. The CDR3 reads CASSLIGSGSFNEQYF. CDR3 DNA: TGTGCCAGCAGTCTTATAGGTAGCGGTAGCTTTAACGAGCAGTACTTC.

The rearrangement joins TRBV5-5 to TRBJ2-7; 10 bases fit TRBD2. The V and J ends lost 5 bases and 4 bases, in that order; junction bases with no gene match: 9. Per the germline V gene, CDR1 is SGHKS and CDR2 is YYEKEE (reference sequence). This CDR3 region has 15 residues. The DNA of the CDR3 is TGTGCCAGCAGGCCAAGTCTAGCGGGAGTTTACGAGCAGTACTTC. This gives the protein CASRPSLAGVYEQYF.